Reported below is one TCR beta chain. There is no known antigen for this receptor. Per-base qualities were not stored, and no clone one base away is much larger. TCRbeta CDR3 regions were amplified from genomic DNA using the immunoSEQ Assay, a bias-controlled multiplex PCR. The source study handled its data this way. Within the assay, amplification of reference gene primers was used to estimate how many nucleated cells each sample contained. Sequence reads were collapsed and filtered to measure the absolute abundance of every unique TCRbeta CDR3 rearrangement. For each sample, productive Simpson clonality was calculated as the square root of Simpson's diversity index across productive rearrangements. Entries here come from immuneACCESS through TCRdb and include only in-frame sequences with V and J called. Some clones fail to appear in such tables; in the studies checked, an unresolved V gene covers under half of the shortfall, and the cause of the remainder is unknown. V and J calls and clone size follow that table, whereas D and trimming were derived from the DNA. The sample records some 240,000 clones, about four fifths of which are singletons. The ten top clones hold about 9.5% of the sample.

Collaborating institutions collected whole blood in K2EDTA tubes following their own protocols. For TCRbeta analysis, collaborator samples were shipped as frozen whole blood, as isolated PBMCs, or as DNA extracted from either sample type. Looking up the germline V gene (reference sequence) yields CDR1 SEHNR and CDR2 FQNEAQ. V is trimmed back by 4 bases and J by 4 bases, and the junction contains 5 bases that no gene match accounts for. The CDR3 runs 14 residues from the cysteine to the phenylalanine. Of the read, only the CDR3 DNA is kept; its 42 bases are in frame from base 1. These data are taken from a study of blood T cell repertoires in COVID-19 (dated by TCRdb to the early 2020s). For context, the study as a whole: Samples from collaborators originated in the United States, Italy and Spain and spanned both the acute and convalescent phases of COVID-19. The prospective study material was composed of cDNA or gDNA derived from T cells, B-cell-depleted T cells, or PBMCs. Subjects who had been exposed to COVID-19, were actively infected with it, or had recovered from it provided the deeply sampled blood TCRbeta repertoires that made up the dataset. A freely available public database, intended as a resource for researchers studying the immune response to SARS-CoV-2, is where the repertoires were released. Samples were obtained from the ongoing ImmuneRACE study (first 160 participants) and from over 1,000 subjects provided by 6 global collaborators. A de-identified subject ID, COVID-19 status, age in years and sex were almost always included in the sample metadata. Where available, HLA class I and class II types were obtained from metadata supplied by the sample provider rather than from assay-based typing. General findings and caveats noted by the study authors: The amount of clinical and demographic metadata varied by source and participant and was provided uncurated.

The chain was built from TRBV7-9 and TRBJ2-3, with 7 bases matching TRBD2. This receptor was obtained from a woman over 75 with acute or convalescent COVID-19. The sequenced material came from peripheral blood. The CDR3 reads as follows: CASSYPGGADTQYF. Read as DNA, the sequence is TGTGCCAGCAGCTATCCGGGGGGTGCAGATACGCAGTATTTT.